The clone carrying this T cell receptor (beta chain) has a handful of counts. What it binds is not known. V was clipped by 4 bases and J by 4 bases; unmatched bases: 2. This CDR3 contains 13 residues. This specimen belongs to a study of post-analysis software for immune sequencing data. Turning to the study itself: Relapsing-remitting, secondary progressive and progressive-relapsing forms made up the multiple sclerosis disease courses. Whole-study findings and limits: The F measure placed samples prepared in the same batch into strongly shared clusters. Relative to controls, patients had a few TRBV segments at higher frequency, with TRBV5-6, TRBV5-1 and TRBV20-1 among these. Significantly decreased normalized Chao1 diversity was recorded for multiple sclerosis patients relative to controls.

Built from TCR beta cDNA, the libraries had unique molecular identifiers in them. When about 0.95 to 10 million T cells were used, they gave 500,000 or so cDNA molecules. TCRdb reprocessed the PCR reads with MiXCR, giving one entry per CDR3 protein. The sample includes about 400,000 distinct CDR3 sequences, roughly 30% of them seen just once. This receptor was identified in a girl between 5 and 17 years old with multiple sclerosis. This chain links TRBV12-3 or TRBV12-4 with TRBJ2-5; 8 nucleotides align to TRBD1. Sequenced: blood. The DNA for the CDR3 is TGTGCCAGCAGTTCAACAGGGGGAGAGACCCAGTACTTC. It is translated as CASSSTGGETQYF.